The rows below give T cell receptor beta chains drawn from one sample of a study of long-term antiretroviral therapy in people with HIV. Sequencing was performed with immunoSEQ multiplex PCR; in TCRdb, only in-frame clones are kept and a portion is missing. The sample shows over 9,000 clones, around 82% of them seen only once. Here the sequenced sample was unsorted PBMCs, taken 0.4 years before starting antiretroviral therapy. The receptors stem from a man aged 25-45 years with HIV. The CDR3 runs from the conserved cysteine through the conserved F or W. D genes are given only for firm matches. Rows give clone size only sometimes, using once, few, many, or a class for an expanded clone.

.,TRBJ1-6,TRBD1,TRBV5-5,16,CASSITGGRGNSPLHF,TGTGCCAGCAGCATCACAGGGGGCCGGGGTAATTCACCCCTCCACTTT
.,TRBJ2-1,.,TRBV6-5,12,CASQGGPSEQFF,TGTGCCAGTCAGGGGGGGCCGAGTGAGCAGTTCTTC
.,TRBJ1-3,.,TRBV15,13,CATSGGMGNTIYF,TGTGCCACCAGTGGGGGAATGGGAAACACCATATATTTT
.,TRBJ2-7,.,TRBV14,14,CASSQHGSPYEQYF,TGTGCCAGCAGCCAACACGGCTCTCCCTACGAGCAGTACTTC
.,TRBJ2-7,TRBD1,TRBV7-2,16,CASRRGRGPGPYEQYF,TGTGCCAGCAGGCGGGGCAGGGGGCCGGGGCCCTACGAGCAGTACTTC
.,TRBJ2-1,.,TRBV15,16,CATSRDLGLGDNEQFF,TGTGCCACCAGCAGAGATCTGGGGTTGGGGGACAATGAGCAGTTCTTC
few,TRBJ2-7,.,TRBV21-1,13,CASSQKCSYEQYF,TGTGCCAGCAGCCAGAAGTGCTCCTACGAGCAGTACTTC
.,TRBJ1-1,.,TRBV19,16,CASTAREAGVNTEAFF,TGTGCCAGTACCGCCCGGGAGGCAGGGGTAAACACTGAAGCTTTCTTT
few,TRBJ1-2,TRBD1,TRBV5-1,15,CASSLRTGANYGYTF,TGCGCCAGCAGCTTGAGGACAGGGGCGAACTATGGCTACACCTTC
.,TRBJ2-7,TRBD2,TRBV28,16,CASTLAGGSVRNEQYF,TGTGCCAGCACCTTAGCGGGAGGGTCTGTTCGGAACGAGCAGTACTTC
.,TRBJ2-6,.,TRBV28,19,CASSPRPGRAVTGANVLTF,TGTGCCAGCAGTCCCCGTCCGGGACGGGCAGTCACTGGGGCCAACGTCCTGACTTTC
.,TRBJ2-7,TRBD2,TRBV6-5,15,CASSYASGTPYEQYF,TGTGCCAGCAGTTACGCTAGCGGGACCCCCTACGAGCAGTACTTC
.,TRBJ2-5,.,TRBV6-5,15,CASSTVMGNQETQYF,TGTGCCAGCAGCACCGTCATGGGGAATCAAGAGACCCAGTACTTC
.,TRBJ1-2,.,TRBV15,16,CATSRGPGNPNYGYTF,TGTGCCACCAGCAGAGGTCCAGGGAATCCAAACTATGGCTACACCTTC
few,TRBJ2-7,TRBD1,TRBV5-1,15,CASSWTGQASYEQYF,TGCGCCAGCAGCTGGACGGGACAGGCCTCCTACGAGCAGTACTTC
.,TRBJ2-6,.,TRBV27,17,CASSLSDSNSGANVLTF,TGTGCCAGCAGTTTATCAGACAGCAACTCTGGGGCCAACGTCCTGACTTTC
.,TRBJ2-3,.,TRBV5-1,13,CASSRGSTDTQYF,TGCGCCAGCAGCCGTGGGAGCACAGATACGCAGTATTTT
.,TRBJ2-3,TRBD1,TRBV5-1,15,CASSPGQGGTDTQYF,TGCGCCAGCAGCCCCGGACAGGGTGGGACAGATACGCAGTATTTT
.,TRBJ2-3,TRBD2,TRBV7-6,15,CASSPLAGGTDTQYF,TGTGCCAGCAGCCCTCTAGCGGGTGGCACAGATACGCAGTATTTT
.,TRBJ2-7,.,TRBV10-1,14,CASSDRPREAEQYF,TGCGCCAGCAGTGATCGACCGAGGGAGGCCGAGCAGTACTTC
.,TRBJ1-2,.,TRBV2,13,CASSELGAYGYTF,TGTGCCAGCAGTGAACTGGGAGCCTATGGCTACACCTTC
few,TRBJ2-7,.,TRBV27,15,CASSWTASTTGEQYF,TGTGCCAGCAGCTGGACAGCTTCTACTACTGGAGAGCAGTACTTC
.,TRBJ1-1,.,TRBV30,14,CAWSVSGRDTEAFF,TGTGCCTGGAGTGTATCTGGAAGGGACACTGAAGCTTTCTTT
.,TRBJ2-2,.,TRBV6-6,14,CASSTRRDTGELFF,TGTGCCAGCAGTACTAGGAGGGACACCGGGGAGCTGTTTTTT
.,TRBJ2-7,TRBD1,TRBV6-1,15,CASSETGTGGNEQYF,TGTGCCAGCAGTGAGACCGGGACAGGGGGCAACGAGCAGTACTTC
.,TRBJ2-2,.,TRBV19,16,CASSIGGRGSPGELFF,TGTGCCAGTAGTATTGGGGGTAGGGGGAGCCCCGGGGAGCTGTTTTTT
.,TRBJ2-7,.,TRBV7-9,12,CASSGSGYEQYF,TGTGCCAGCAGCGGGTCTGGCTACGAGCAGTACTTC
.,TRBJ2-3,TRBD2,TRBV9,16,CASSARERGGTDTQYF,TGTGCCAGCAGCGCGAGGGAGCGGGGGGGCACAGATACGCAGTATTTT
.,TRBJ2-7,.,TRBV18,11,CASSPGYEQYF,TGTGCCAGCTCACCAGGGTACGAGCAGTACTTC
.,TRBJ2-3,TRBD2,TRBV5-1,16,CASSFGLAGSTDTQYF,TGCGCCAGCAGCTTTGGACTAGCGGGATCCACAGATACGCAGTATTTT
.,TRBJ2-7,.,TRBV4-1,15,CASSQDPGSSYEQYF,TGCGCCAGCAGCCAAGATCCCGGCAGCTCCTACGAGCAGTACTTC
few,TRBJ1-3,.,TRBV19,14,CASSTDHSGNTIYF,TGTGCCAGTAGTACGGACCACTCTGGAAACACCATATATTTT
.,TRBJ2-7,.,TRBV28,15,CASSSLSGMPYEQYF,TGTGCCAGCAGCTCTCTGTCGGGAATGCCCTACGAGCAGTACTTC
.,TRBJ2-7,TRBD1,TRBV5-1,15,CASSLFTGGGYEQYF,TGCGCCAGCAGTTTATTTACAGGGGGCGGGTACGAGCAGTACTTC
.,TRBJ1-6,TRBD1,TRBV27,14,CASRSPGQDSPLHF,TGTGCCAGCAGATCACCGGGACAGGATTCACCCCTCCACTTT
.,TRBJ1-1,TRBD1,TRBV19,13,CASSPTGDSEAFF,TGTGCCAGTAGCCCGACAGGGGACTCTGAAGCTTTCTTT
.,TRBJ1-1,.,TRBV27,13,CASSLGRNTEAFF,TGTGCCAGCAGTTTAGGGCGGAACACTGAAGCTTTCTTT
once,TRBJ1-6,.,TRBV5-6,16,CASSLDDSLSTSPLHF,TGTGCCAGCAGCTTGGATGACTCCCTATCGACTTCACCCCTCCACTTT
once,TRBJ1-3,.,TRBV5-4,14,CASSLSSIGHTIYF,TGTGCCAGCAGCTTAAGCTCTATCGGGCACACCATATATTTT
few,TRBJ2-1,.,TRBV29-1,13,CSVEEDVNNEQFF,TGCAGCGTTGAAGAGGACGTAAACAATGAGCAGTTCTTC
few,TRBJ1-5,.,TRBV4-1,14,CASSQERLGQPQHF,TGCGCCAGCAGCCAAGAAAGGTTGGGTCAGCCCCAGCATTTT
.,TRBJ1-4,.,TRBV4-2,15,CASSQLTEGEEKLFF,TGTGCCAGCAGCCAATTGACCGAGGGGGAAGAAAAACTGTTTTTT
.,TRBJ1-1,.,TRBV28,12,CASSSTGPEAFF,TGTGCCAGCAGTTCCACAGGCCCTGAAGCTTTCTTT
.,TRBJ1-2,.,TRBV30,12,CAGQTLNSGYTF,TGTGCCGGCCAGACCCTGAACTCTGGCTACACCTTC
few,TRBJ1-2,.,TRBV25-1,12,CASSGQSYGYTF,TGTGCCAGCAGCGGACAGAGCTATGGCTACACCTTC
.,TRBJ2-7,TRBD1,TRBV5-1,16,CASSLPRTGLDGEQYF,TGCGCCAGCAGCTTGCCCAGGACAGGGTTGGATGGCGAGCAGTACTTC
.,TRBJ2-7,TRBD2,TRBV29-1,15,CSVGGTSGRIGEQYF,TGCAGCGTCGGCGGTACTAGCGGGAGAATAGGAGAGCAGTACTTC
few,TRBJ2-7,TRBD2,TRBV19,15,CASSLGLAVTYEQYF,TGTGCCAGTAGTCTCGGACTAGCCGTTACCTACGAGCAGTACTTC
once,TRBJ2-3,.,TRBV30,18,CAWSVTPMSGLGADTQYF,TGTGCCTGGAGTGTAACCCCCATGTCAGGGCTTGGGGCAGATACGCAGTATTTT
.,TRBJ1-1,.,TRBV19,14,CASVWGRGNTEAFF,TGTGCCAGTGTTTGGGGCAGGGGGAACACTGAAGCTTTCTTT
once,TRBJ2-7,.,TRBV19,13,CASSGVPSYEQYF,TGTGCCAGTAGTGGGGTCCCCTCCTACGAGCAGTACTTC
.,TRBJ2-1,.,TRBV6-1,14,CASINSKPSGEQFF,TGTGCCAGCATCAATTCTAAGCCCTCCGGTGAGCAGTTCTTC
.,TRBJ2-7,TRBD1,TRBV7-2,15,CASSSPGQGAHEQYF,TGTGCCAGCAGCTCACCCGGACAGGGGGCCCACGAGCAGTACTTC
.,TRBJ1-1,.,TRBV10-3,14,CAISEWGARTEAFF,TGTGCCATCAGTGAGTGGGGGGCGCGAACTGAAGCTTTCTTT